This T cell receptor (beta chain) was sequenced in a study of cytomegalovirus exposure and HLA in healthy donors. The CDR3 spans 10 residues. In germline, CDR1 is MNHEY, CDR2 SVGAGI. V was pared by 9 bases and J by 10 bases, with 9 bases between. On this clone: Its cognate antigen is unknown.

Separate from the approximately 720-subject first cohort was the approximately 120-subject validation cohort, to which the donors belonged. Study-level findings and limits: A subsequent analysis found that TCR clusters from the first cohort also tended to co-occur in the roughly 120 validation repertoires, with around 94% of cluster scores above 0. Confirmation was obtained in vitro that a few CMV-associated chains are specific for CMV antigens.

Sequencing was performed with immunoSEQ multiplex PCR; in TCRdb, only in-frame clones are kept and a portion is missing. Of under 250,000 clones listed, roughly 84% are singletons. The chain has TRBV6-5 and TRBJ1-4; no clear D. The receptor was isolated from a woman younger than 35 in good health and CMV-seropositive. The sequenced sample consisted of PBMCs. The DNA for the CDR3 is TGTGCCAGTCCCTGCGGAAAACTGTTTTTT. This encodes CASPCGKLFF.